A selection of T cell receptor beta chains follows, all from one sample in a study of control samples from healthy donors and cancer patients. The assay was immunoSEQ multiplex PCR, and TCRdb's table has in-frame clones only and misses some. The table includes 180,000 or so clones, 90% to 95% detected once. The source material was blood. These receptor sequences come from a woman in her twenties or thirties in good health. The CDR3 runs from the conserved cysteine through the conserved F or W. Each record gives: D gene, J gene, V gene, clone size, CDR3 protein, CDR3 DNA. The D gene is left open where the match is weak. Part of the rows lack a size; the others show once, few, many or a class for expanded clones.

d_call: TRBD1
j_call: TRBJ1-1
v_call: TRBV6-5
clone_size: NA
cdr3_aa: CASSRRDRGTEAFF
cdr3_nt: TGTGCCAGCAGTCGCCGGGACAGGGGAACTGAAGCTTTCTTT

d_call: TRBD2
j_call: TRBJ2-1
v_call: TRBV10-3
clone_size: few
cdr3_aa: CAISGLAGDNEQFF
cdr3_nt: TGTGCCATCAGTGGCCTAGCGGGGGACAATGAGCAGTTCTTC

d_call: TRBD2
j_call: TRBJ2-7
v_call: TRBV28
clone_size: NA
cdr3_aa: CASSQRTSGFYEQYF
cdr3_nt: TGTGCCAGCAGTCAGAGGACTAGCGGGTTCTACGAGCAGTACTTC

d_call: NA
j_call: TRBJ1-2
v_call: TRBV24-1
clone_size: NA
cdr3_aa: CATVDKSNYGYTF
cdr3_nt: TGTGCCACCGTAGACAAGTCTAACTATGGCTACACCTTC

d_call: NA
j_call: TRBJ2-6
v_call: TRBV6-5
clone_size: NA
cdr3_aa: CASTDSLSGANVLTF
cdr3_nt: TGTGCCAGCACCGACTCCCTCTCTGGGGCCAACGTCCTGACTTTC

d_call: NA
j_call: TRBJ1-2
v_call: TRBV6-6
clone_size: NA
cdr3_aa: CASSSSQYGYTF
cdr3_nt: TGTGCCAGCAGTTCCTCACAGTATGGCTACACCTTC

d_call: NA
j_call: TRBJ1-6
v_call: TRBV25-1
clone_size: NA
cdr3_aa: CASSEFRTDNSPLHF
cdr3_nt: TGTGCCAGCAGTGAATTTAGAACAGATAATTCACCCCTCCACTTT

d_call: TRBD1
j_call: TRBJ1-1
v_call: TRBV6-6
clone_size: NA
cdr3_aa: CASSRTGGGYTEAFF
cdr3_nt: TGTGCCAGCAGTCGGACAGGGGGCGGGTACACTGAAGCTTTCTTT

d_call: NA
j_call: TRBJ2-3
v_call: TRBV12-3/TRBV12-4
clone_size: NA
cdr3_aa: CASSFGIGDTQYF
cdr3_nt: TGTGCCAGCAGTTTCGGGATAGGTGATACGCAGTATTTT

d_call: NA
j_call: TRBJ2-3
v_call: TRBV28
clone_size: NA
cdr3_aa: CASRDRGLGTSGTDTQYF
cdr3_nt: TGTGCCAGCAGGGACAGGGGGCTTGGGACTAGCGGCACAGATACGCAGTATTTT

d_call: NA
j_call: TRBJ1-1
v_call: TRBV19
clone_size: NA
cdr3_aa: CASSIYRDGTEAFF
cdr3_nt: TGTGCCAGTAGTATATACCGGGACGGGACTGAAGCTTTCTTT

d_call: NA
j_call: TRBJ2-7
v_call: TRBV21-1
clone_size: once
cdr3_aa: CASSKGRSGGYEQYF
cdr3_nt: TGTGCCAGCAGCAAAGGGCGTAGCGGAGGATACGAGCAGTACTTC

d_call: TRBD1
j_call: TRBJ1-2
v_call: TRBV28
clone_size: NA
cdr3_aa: CASGQGNYGYTF
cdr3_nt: TGTGCCAGCGGACAGGGGAACTATGGCTACACCTTC

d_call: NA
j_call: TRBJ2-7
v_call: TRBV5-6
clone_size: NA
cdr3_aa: CASSRRYYEQYF
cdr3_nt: TGTGCCAGCAGCCGACGATACTACGAGCAGTACTTC

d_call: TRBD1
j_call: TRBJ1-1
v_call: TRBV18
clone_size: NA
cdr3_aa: CASSRFDRGTEAFF
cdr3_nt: TGTGCCAGCTCACGCTTCGACAGGGGGACTGAAGCTTTCTTT

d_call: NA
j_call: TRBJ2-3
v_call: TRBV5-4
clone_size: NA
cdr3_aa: CASSHTSSTDTQYF
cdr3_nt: TGTGCCAGCAGCCACACTAGCAGCACAGATACGCAGTATTTT

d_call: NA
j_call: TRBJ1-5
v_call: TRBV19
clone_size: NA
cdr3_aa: CASSTRGNQPQHF
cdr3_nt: TGTGCCAGTAGTACACGGGGAAATCAGCCCCAGCATTTT

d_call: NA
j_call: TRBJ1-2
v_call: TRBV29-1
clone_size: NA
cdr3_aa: CSVERAGYGYTF
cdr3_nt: TGCAGCGTTGAACGGGCGGGCTATGGCTACACCTTC

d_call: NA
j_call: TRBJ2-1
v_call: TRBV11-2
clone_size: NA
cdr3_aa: CASSLVLGSSYNEQFF
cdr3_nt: TGTGCCAGCAGCTTAGTTCTCGGGAGCTCCTACAATGAGCAGTTCTTC

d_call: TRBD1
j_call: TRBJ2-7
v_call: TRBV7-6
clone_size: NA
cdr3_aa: CASSEGQGWEQYF
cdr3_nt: TGTGCCAGCAGCGAGGGACAGGGGTGGGAGCAGTACTTC

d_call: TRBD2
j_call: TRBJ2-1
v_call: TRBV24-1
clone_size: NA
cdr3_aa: CATSDGLAYNEQFF
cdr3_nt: TGTGCCACCAGTGATGGACTAGCCTACAATGAGCAGTTCTTC

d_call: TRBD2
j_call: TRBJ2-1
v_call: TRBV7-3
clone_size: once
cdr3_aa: CASSYYSGEQFF
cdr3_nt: TGTGCCAGCAGCTACTATAGCGGGGAGCAGTTCTTC

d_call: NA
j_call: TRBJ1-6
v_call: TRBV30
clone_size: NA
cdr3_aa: CAWRVTRSSYNSPLHF
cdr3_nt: TGTGCCTGGAGGGTGACGAGGAGCTCCTATAATTCACCCCTCCACTTT

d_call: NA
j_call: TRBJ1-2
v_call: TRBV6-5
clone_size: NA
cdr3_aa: CASRDNNYGYTF
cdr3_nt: TGTGCCAGCAGGGACAACAACTATGGCTACACCTTC

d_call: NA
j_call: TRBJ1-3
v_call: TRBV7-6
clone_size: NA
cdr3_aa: CASSLGRGTGNTIYF
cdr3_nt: TGTGCCAGCAGCTTAGGGAGAGGGACTGGAAACACCATATATTTT

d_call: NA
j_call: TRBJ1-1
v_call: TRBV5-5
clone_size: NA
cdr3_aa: CASSTNTEAFF
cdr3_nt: TGTGCCAGCAGCACCAACACTGAAGCTTTCTTT

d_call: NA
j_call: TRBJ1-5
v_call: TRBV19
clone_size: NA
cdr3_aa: CASRLDGNQPQHF
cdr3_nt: TGTGCCAGTAGACTTGACGGAAATCAGCCCCAGCATTTT

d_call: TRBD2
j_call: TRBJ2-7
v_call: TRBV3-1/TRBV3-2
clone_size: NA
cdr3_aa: CASSRTSGVGGLEQYF
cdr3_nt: TGTGCCAGCAGCCGGACTAGCGGGGTGGGGGGTCTTGAGCAGTACTTC

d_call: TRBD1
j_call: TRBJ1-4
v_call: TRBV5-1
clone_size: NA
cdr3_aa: CASSEQGAYEKLFF
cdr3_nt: TGCGCCAGCAGCGAACAGGGGGCGTATGAAAAACTGTTTTTT

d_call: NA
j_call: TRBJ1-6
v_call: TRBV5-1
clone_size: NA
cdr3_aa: CASSFALHNSPLHF
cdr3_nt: TGCGCCAGCAGCTTCGCTCTACATAATTCACCCCTCCACTTT

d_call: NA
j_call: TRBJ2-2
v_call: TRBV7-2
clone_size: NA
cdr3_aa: CASSLFGNTGELFF
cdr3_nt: TGTGCCAGCAGCTTATTCGGAAACACCGGGGAGCTGTTTTTT

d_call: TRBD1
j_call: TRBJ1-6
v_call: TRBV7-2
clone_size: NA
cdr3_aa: CASSFDRGNSPLHF
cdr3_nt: TGTGCCAGCAGCTTTGACAGGGGGAATTCACCCCTCCACTTT

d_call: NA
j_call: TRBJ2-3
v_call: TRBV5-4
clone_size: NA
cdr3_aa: CASSYGRITDTQYF
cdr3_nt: TGTGCCAGCAGCTATGGACGTATCACAGATACGCAGTATTTT

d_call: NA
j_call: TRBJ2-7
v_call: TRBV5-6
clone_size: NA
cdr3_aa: CASSLYTNYEQYF
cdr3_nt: TGTGCCAGCAGCTTGTACACTAACTACGAGCAGTACTTC

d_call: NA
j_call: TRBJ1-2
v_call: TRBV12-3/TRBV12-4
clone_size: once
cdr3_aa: CASSLGRVDGYTF
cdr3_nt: TGTGCCAGCAGTTTAGGCAGGGTAGATGGCTACACCTTC

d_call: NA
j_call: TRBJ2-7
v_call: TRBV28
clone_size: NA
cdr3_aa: CASSLNGPYEQYF
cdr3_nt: TGTGCCAGCAGTTTAAACGGACCCTACGAGCAGTACTTC

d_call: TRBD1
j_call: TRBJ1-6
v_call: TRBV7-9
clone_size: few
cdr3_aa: CASSFTGDNSPLHF
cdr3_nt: TGTGCCAGCAGCTTCACAGGGGATAATTCACCCCTCCACTTT